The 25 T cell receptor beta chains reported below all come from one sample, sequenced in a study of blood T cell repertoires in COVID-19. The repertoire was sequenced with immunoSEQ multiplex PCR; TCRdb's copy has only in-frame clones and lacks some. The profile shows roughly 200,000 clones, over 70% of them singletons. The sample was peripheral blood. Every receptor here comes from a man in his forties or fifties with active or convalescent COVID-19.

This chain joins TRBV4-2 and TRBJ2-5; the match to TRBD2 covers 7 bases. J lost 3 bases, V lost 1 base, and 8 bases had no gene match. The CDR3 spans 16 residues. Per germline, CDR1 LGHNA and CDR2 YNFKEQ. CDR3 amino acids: CASSQALGSGEETQYF. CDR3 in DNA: TGTGCCAGCAGCCAAGCGTTAGGCAGCGGGGAAGAGACCCAGTACTTC.

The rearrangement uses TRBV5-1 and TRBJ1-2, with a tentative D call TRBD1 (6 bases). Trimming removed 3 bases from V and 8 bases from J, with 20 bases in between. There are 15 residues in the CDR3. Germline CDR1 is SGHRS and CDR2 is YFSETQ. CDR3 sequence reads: CASSWDDRLFDGYTF. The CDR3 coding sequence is TGCGCCAGCAGCTGGGACGACAGGTTGTTTGACGGCTACACCTTC.

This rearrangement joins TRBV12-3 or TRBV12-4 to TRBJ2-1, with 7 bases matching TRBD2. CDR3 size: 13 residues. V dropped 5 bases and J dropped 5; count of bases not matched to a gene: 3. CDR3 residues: CASSTGTNNEQFF. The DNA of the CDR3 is TGTGCCAGCAGTACCGGGACTAACAATGAGCAGTTCTTC.

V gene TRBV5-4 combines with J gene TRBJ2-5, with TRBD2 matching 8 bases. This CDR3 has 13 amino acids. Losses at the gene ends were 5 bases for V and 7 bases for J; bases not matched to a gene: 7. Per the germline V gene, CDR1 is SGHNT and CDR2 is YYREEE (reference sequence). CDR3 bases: TGTGCCAGCAGAACTGACGGGGGGGTGACCCAGTACTTC. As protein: CASRTDGGVTQYF.

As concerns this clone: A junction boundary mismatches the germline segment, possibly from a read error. The CDR3 is CASSEVREYTEAFF. The CDR3 DNA sequence: TGTGCCAGCAGCGAAGTTCGGGAGTACACTGAAGCTTTCTTT. The rearrangement joins TRBV6-1 to TRBJ1-1; D unresolved. The CDR3 runs 14 residues. Germline V gene data show CDR1 as MNHNS and CDR2 as SASEGT.

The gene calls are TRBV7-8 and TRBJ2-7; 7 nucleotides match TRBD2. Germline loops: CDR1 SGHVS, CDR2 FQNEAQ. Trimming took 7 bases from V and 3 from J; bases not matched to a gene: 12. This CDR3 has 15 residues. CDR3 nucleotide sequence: TGTGCCAGCACCACCGGCGGGGGATTCTTCTACGAGCAGTACTTC. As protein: CASTTGGGFFYEQYF.

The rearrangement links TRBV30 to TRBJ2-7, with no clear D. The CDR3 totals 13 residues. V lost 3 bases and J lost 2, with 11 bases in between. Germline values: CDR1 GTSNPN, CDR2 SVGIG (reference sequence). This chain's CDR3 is CAWRADSPYEQYF. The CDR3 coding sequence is TGTGCCTGGAGGGCAGATTCTCCCTACGAGCAGTACTTC. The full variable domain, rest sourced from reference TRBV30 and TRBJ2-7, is SQTIHQWPATLVQPVGSPLSLECTVEGTSNPNLYWYRQAAGRGLQLLFYSVGIGQISSEVPQNLSASRPQDRQFILSSKKLLLSDSGFYLCAWRADSPYEQYFGPGTRLTVT.

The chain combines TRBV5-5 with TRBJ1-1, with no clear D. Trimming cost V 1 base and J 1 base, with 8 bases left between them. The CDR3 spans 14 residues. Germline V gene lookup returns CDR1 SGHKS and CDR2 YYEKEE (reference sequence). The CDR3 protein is CASSLQASNTEAFF. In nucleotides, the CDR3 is TGTGCCAGCAGCTTGCAGGCATCGAACACTGAAGCTTTCTTT.

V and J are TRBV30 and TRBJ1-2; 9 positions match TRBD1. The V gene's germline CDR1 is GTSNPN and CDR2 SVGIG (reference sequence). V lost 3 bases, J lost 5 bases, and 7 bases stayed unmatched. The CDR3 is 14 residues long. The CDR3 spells CAWSPGDRAYGYTF. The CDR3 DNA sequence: TGTGCCTGGAGCCCAGGGGACAGGGCTTATGGCTACACCTTC.

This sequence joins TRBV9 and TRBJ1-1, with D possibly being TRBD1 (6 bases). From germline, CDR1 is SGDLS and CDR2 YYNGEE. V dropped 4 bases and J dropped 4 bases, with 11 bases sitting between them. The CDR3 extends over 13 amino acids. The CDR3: CASSPGALTEAFF. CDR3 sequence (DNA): TGTGCCAGCAGCCCAGGGGCCCTCACTGAAGCTTTCTTT. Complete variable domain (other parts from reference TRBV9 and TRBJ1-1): DSGVTQTPKHLITATGQRVTLRCSPRSGDLSVYWYQQSLDQGLQFLIQYYNGEERAKGNILERFSAQQFPDLHSELNLSSLELGDSALYFCASSPGALTEAFFGQGTRLTVV.

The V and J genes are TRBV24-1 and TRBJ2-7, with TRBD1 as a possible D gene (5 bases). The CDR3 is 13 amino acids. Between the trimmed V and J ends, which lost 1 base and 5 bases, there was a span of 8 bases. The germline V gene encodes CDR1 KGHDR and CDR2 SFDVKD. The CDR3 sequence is CATSDLYRNEQYF. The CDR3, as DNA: TGTGCCACCAGTGATTTATACAGGAACGAGCAGTACTTC.

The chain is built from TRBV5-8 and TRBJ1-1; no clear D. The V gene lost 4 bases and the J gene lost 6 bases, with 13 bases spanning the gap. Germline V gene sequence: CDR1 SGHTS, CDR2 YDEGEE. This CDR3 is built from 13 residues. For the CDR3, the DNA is TGTGCCAGCAGCCCCGGGGAGACTCCTGAAGCTTTCTTT. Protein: CASSPGETPEAFF.

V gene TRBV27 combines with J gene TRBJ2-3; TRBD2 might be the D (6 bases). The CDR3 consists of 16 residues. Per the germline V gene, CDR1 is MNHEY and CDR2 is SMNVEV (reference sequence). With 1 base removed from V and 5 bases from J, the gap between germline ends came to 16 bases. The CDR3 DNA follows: TGTGCCAGCAGTTTATTAAGGGCTAGCGTTCGAGATACGCAGTATTTT. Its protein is CASSLLRASVRDTQYF.

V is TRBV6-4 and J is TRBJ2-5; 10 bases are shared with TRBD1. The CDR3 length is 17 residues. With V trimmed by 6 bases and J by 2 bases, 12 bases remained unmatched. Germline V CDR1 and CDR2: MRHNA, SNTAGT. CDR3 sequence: CASRTRQGARLQETQYF. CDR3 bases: TGTGCCAGCAGGACCCGACAGGGGGCAAGGCTACAAGAGACCCAGTACTTC.

CDR3 sequence: CASSYDSYEKLFF. CDR3 coding DNA: TGTGCCAGCAGTTACGACAGTTATGAAAAACTGTTTTTT. V usage is TRBV6-5 and J usage is TRBJ1-4; D might be TRBD1 (5 bases). V was pared by 2 bases and J by 6 bases, with 7 bases between. The CDR3 spans 13 residues. Germline CDR1 reads MNHEY; CDR2 reads SVGAGI.

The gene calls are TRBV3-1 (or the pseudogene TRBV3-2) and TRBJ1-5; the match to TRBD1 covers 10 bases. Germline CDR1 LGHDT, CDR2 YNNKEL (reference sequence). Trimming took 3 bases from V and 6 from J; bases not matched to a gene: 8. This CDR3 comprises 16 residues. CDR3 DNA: TGTGCCAGCAGCCAGAGCGGACAGGGGGTTGGTCAGCCCCAGCATTTT. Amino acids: CASSQSGQGVGQPQHF.

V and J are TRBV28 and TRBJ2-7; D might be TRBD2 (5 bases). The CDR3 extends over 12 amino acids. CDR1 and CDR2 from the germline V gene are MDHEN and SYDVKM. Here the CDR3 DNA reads TGTGCAACGGAAGGGAGCGGCTACGAGCAGTACTTC. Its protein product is CATEGSGYEQYF.

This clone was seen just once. The CDR3 DNA follows: TGTGCCAGTAGTATATCTGGGACTAGCGGGACGAACTCATATACGCAGTATTTT. Translating it yields CASSISGTSGTNSYTQYF. The chain combines TRBV19 with TRBJ2-3; TRBD2 agrees at 13 bases. CDR3 length: 18 amino acids. CDR1 is LNHDA and CDR2 is SQIVND in the germline V gene (reference sequence). V was pared by 2 bases and J by 7 bases, with 12 bases of the junction left unmatched.

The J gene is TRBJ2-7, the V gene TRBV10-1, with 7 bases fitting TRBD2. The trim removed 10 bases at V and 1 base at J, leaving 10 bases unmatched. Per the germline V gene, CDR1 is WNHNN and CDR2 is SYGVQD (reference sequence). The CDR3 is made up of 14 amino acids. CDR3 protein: CATELAPESYEQYF. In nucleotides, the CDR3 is TGCGCCACCGAACTAGCGCCTGAATCCTACGAGCAGTACTTC.

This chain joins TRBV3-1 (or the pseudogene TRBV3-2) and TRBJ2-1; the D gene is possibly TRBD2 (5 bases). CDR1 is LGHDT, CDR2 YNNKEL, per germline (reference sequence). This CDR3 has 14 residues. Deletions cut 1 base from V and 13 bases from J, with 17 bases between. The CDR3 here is CASSQGMEVGSQFF. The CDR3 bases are TGTGCCAGCAGCCAAGGAATGGAAGTAGGGAGTCAGTTCTTC.

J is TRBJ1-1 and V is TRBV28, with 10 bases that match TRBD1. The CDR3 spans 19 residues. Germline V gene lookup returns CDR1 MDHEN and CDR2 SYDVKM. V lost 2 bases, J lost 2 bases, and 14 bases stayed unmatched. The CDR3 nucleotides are TGTGCCAGCAGTTTAAGAGTCTTGGACAGGGGGGCTACAAACACTGAAGCTTTCTTT. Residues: CASSLRVLDRGATNTEAFF.

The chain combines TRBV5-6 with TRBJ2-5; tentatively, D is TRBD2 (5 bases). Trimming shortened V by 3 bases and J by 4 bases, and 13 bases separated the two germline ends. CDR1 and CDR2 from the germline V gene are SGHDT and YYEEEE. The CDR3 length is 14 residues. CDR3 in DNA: TGTGCCAGCAGCTATGGAGGTCCCGGAGAGACCCAGTACTTC. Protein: CASSYGGPGETQYF.

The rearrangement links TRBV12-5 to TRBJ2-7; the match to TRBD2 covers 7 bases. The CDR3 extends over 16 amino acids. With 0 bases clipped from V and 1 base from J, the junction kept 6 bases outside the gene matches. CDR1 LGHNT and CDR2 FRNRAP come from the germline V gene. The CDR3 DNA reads TGTGCTAGTGGTTTGGTACTTGGGAGGGGATCCTACGAGCAGTACTTC. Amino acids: CASGLVLGRGSYEQYF.

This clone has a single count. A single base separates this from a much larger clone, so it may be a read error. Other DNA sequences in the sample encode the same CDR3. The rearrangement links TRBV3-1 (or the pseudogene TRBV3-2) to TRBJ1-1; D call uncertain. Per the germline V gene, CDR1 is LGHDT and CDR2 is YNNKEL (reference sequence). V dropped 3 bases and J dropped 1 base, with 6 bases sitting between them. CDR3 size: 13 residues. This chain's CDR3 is CASSQGGNTEAFF. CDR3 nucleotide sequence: TGTGCCAGCAGCCAGGGAGGGAACACTGAAGCTTTCTTT.

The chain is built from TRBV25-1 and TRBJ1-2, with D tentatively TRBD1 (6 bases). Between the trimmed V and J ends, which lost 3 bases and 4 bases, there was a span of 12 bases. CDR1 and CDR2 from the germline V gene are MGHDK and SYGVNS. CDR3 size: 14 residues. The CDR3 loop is CASSDQGLGYGYTF. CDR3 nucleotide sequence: TGTGCCAGCAGTGACCAGGGGCTCGGCTATGGCTACACCTTC.